One and the same sample provided the 27 T cell receptor beta chains below, sequenced in a study of regulatory and conventional T cells in RAG deficiency. The sorted regulatory T cells were CD4+, CD25-high and CD127-low, with genomic DNA sequenced. Libraries were prepared by immunoSEQ multiplex PCR; TCRdb keeps only in-frame clonotypes and omits some of them. The sample yields approximately 9,000 clones, around 89% seen once. A further study also used this sample, focusing on regulatory T cells. In that study: The PCR used 52 TRBV and 13 TRBJ primers.

Sequences were obtained from Tregs sorted from blood. Source of these receptors: a human donor in good health.

This clone was recorded a few times. The chain combines TRBV30 with TRBJ2-1, with 8 bases that match TRBD2. Germline V gene sequence: CDR1 GTSNPN, CDR2 SVGIG (reference sequence). The V gene end was trimmed by 5 bases and the J gene end by 2 bases; junction bases not matched to a gene: 8. The CDR3 contains 15 residues. Here the CDR3 DNA reads TGTGCCTGGGACGGGACTAGTGGACCCTACAATGAGCAGTTCTTC. It is translated as CAWDGTSGPYNEQFF.

This chain joins TRBV5-6 and TRBJ2-7, with D maybe TRBD2 (6 bases). CDR3 size: 11 residues. Trimming pared 4 bases from V and 6 bases from J, leaving 8 bases between. Germline CDR1 and CDR2: SGHDT and YYEEEE. The CDR3 loop reads CASSLGGEQYF. CDR3 DNA: TGTGCCAGCAGCCTGGGGGGCGAGCAGTACTTC.

This chain connects TRBV7-2 to TRBJ2-1, with TRBD2 matching 8 bases. V was clipped by 1 base and J by 1 base; unmatched bases: 12. The germline V gene has CDR1 SGHTA and CDR2 FQGNSA. The length of the CDR3 is 19 residues. CDR3 bases: TGTGCCAGCAGCTTAGACGGGCTAGCGGGCGCTCCATCCTACAATGAGCAGTTCTTC. Translating gives CASSLDGLAGAPSYNEQFF.

The CDR3 DNA reads as TGTGCCAGCAGCCCGGGACAGGGGGCGTACAATGAGCAGTTCTTC. Translated, it gives CASSPGQGAYNEQFF. The chain joins TRBV5-6 to TRBJ2-1; 12 bases are a match to TRBD1. The CDR3 has 15 residues. J was trimmed by 4 bases and V by 4 bases; bases with no gene match: 3. Germline V lookup: CDR1 SGHDT, CDR2 YYEEEE.

The V and J genes are TRBV7-6 and TRBJ1-3; D remains unclear. The V gene's germline CDR1 is SGHVS and CDR2 FNYEAQ. The ends were cut back, 5 bases at V and 2 bases at J, with 7 bases in the middle. The CDR3 is 13 amino acids. The CDR3 is CASSPRTGNTIYF. The CDR3 DNA follows: TGTGCCAGCAGCCCCCGAACTGGAAACACCATATATTTT.

V gene TRBV6-1 combines with J gene TRBJ2-3; 8 positions agree with TRBD1. J was trimmed by 2 bases and V by 6 bases; bases with no gene match: 10. Germline V gene sequence: CDR1 MNHNS, CDR2 SASEGT. The CDR3 sequence is 16 residues long. The CDR3 nucleotides read TGTGCCAGCAGAGAACGGACAGGGACGAACACAGATACGCAGTATTTT. Translated, it gives CASRERTGTNTDTQYF.

The chain joins TRBV7-6 to TRBJ1-4, with D possibly matching TRBD1 (6 bases). Germline V gives CDR1 SGHVS, CDR2 FNYEAQ. V gave up 1 base and J gave up 8 bases, with 17 bases separating them. The CDR3 extends over 16 amino acids. In nucleotides, the CDR3 is TGTGCCAGCAGCTTAGAGGGGATGGGGGCACTCGAAAAACTGTTTTTT. Amino acids: CASSLEGMGALEKLFF.

CDR3 nucleotide sequence: TGTGCCAGCAGTCTGGGGGCAATGAACACTGAAGCTTTCTTT. Encoded protein: CASSLGAMNTEAFF. V usage is TRBV7-9 and J usage is TRBJ1-1; D is possibly TRBD1 (6 bases). Trimming removed 6 bases from V and 0 bases from J, with 11 bases in between. The germline V gene encodes CDR1 SEHNR and CDR2 FQNEAQ (reference sequence). The CDR3 length is 14 residues.

The genes are TRBV5-6 and TRBJ2-1; the match to TRBD2 covers 11 bases. V lost 1 base to trimming and J lost 1 base; unmatched junction nucleotides: 10. There are 19 residues in the CDR3. Per germline, CDR1 SGHDT and CDR2 YYEEEE. CDR3 DNA sequence: TGTGCCAGCAGCTTGCCGGGCCTGACTAGCGGGGCTTCCTACAATGAGCAGTTCTTC. Protein: CASSLPGLTSGASYNEQFF.

Only a few counts were recorded for this clone. J is TRBJ2-7 and V is TRBV7-9; the D is unclear. V dropped 0 bases and J dropped 2 bases, with 5 bases sitting between them. CDR1 SEHNR and CDR2 FQNEAQ come from the germline V gene (reference sequence). This CDR3 comprises 13 residues. The DNA of the CDR3 is TGTGCCAGCAGCTTAGCTCTGACCTACGAGCAGTACTTC. Protein product: CASSLALTYEQYF.

In DNA form, the CDR3 reads TGTGCCAGCAGCCTCGATGGCTACACCTTC. Protein product: CASSLDGYTF. The chain couples TRBV2 to TRBJ1-2; D unresolved. In germline, CDR1 is SNHLY, CDR2 FYNNEI. CDR3 length: 10 amino acids. V lost 6 bases to trimming and J lost 6 bases, with 5 bases between them.

The chain is built from TRBV19 and TRBJ1-5; D remains unclear. The V gene's germline CDR1 is LNHDA and CDR2 SQIVND (reference sequence). The CDR3 is 15 residues long. Trimming removed 3 bases from V and 3 bases from J, with 12 bases in between. The CDR3 sequence is CASSIWGQNNQPQHF. CDR3 nucleotides: TGTGCCAGTAGTATTTGGGGTCAGAACAATCAGCCCCAGCATTTT.

The chain uses TRBV29-1 and TRBJ1-3; D is possibly TRBD1 (6 bases). Trimming took off 6 bases at V and 0 bases at J, with 12 bases between the two ends. CDR1 and CDR2 from the germline V gene are SQVTM and ANQGSEA. The CDR3 is made up of 14 amino acids. In DNA, the CDR3 is TGCAGCGTCCTGGTACAGGGCTCTGGAAACACCATATATTTT. Encoded protein: CSVLVQGSGNTIYF.

This clone was counted only a few times. The rearrangement joins TRBV27 to TRBJ2-7; D is unresolved. Trimming pared 7 bases from V and 1 base from J, leaving 8 bases between. Germline V gene data show CDR1 as MNHEY and CDR2 as SMNVEV (reference sequence). The CDR3 loop spans 12 amino acids. The CDR3 nucleotides are TGTGCCAGCACATCCACGTCCTACGAGCAGTACTTC. As protein: CASTSTSYEQYF.

This clone was seen only once. The chain couples TRBV6-6 to TRBJ1-5; D remains ambiguous. The V gene lost 1 base and the J gene lost 7 bases, with 14 bases spanning the gap. This CDR3 comprises 15 residues. Germline assignment: CDR1 MNHNY and CDR2 SVGAGI (reference sequence). Written as DNA, the CDR3 is TGTGCCAGCAGTTACTACGACCCGGGCGGGCAGCCCCAGCATTTT. Its translation is CASSYYDPGGQPQHF.

This chain connects TRBV19 to TRBJ2-1, with TRBD2 matching over 7 bases. The germline V gene has CDR1 LNHDA and CDR2 SQIVND (reference sequence). V shed 4 bases, J shed 4 bases, and the junction held 10 bases outside the gene matches. The CDR3 covers 16 residues. In nucleotides, the CDR3 is TGTGCCAGTAGTAGGGCAAGGGAGGGGATATACAATGAGCAGTTCTTC. Protein product: CASSRAREGIYNEQFF.

This clone was counted a single time. V and J are TRBV2 and TRBJ2-7; tentative D call: TRBD2 (6 bases). The CDR3 spans 16 residues. Germline lookup yields CDR1 SNHLY and CDR2 FYNNEI. V lost 5 bases, J lost 2 bases, and 19 bases lay in between. CDR3 sequence (DNA): TGTGCCAGCAGTCCCGGGGGTTGGCGGCCCCCCTACGAGCAGTACTTC. This sequence encodes CASSPGGWRPPYEQYF.

The chain recombines TRBV27 with TRBJ1-5, with D tentatively TRBD1 (6 bases). This CDR3 comprises 15 residues. Trimming shortened V by 6 bases and J by 5 bases, and 17 bases separated the two germline ends. Germline lookup yields CDR1 MNHEY and CDR2 SMNVEV (reference sequence). CDR3 bases: TGTGCCAGCAGAAGCCTCGGGGGCGGGGATCAGCCCCAGCATTTT. It translates to CASRSLGGGDQPQHF.

The table lists this clone with a few counts. The V call is TRBV5-1, the J call TRBJ2-3, with D possibly being TRBD1 or TRBD2 (5 bases each). The CDR3 runs 15 residues. Looked up from germline, CDR1 is SGHRS and CDR2 is YFSETQ. The ends were cut back, 1 base at V and 0 bases at J, with 9 bases in the middle. CDR3 sequence: CASSLFGGSTDTQYF. The CDR3 DNA sequence: TGCGCCAGCAGCTTGTTTGGGGGAAGCACAGATACGCAGTATTTT.

The J gene is TRBJ1-2, the V gene TRBV6-1, with TRBD1 as a possible D gene (6 bases). CDR1 and CDR2 from the germline V gene are MNHNS and SASEGT. This CDR3 has 16 amino acids. Trimming took off 0 bases at V and 6 bases at J, with 17 bases between the two ends. CDR3 sequence reads: CASSEAQQGLRDGYTF. The CDR3 nucleotides are TGTGCCAGCAGTGAAGCGCAACAGGGCCTTCGGGATGGCTACACCTTC.

The chain couples TRBV19 to TRBJ2-1, with TRBD2 identical over 13 bases. This CDR3 contains 19 residues. The trim removed 2 bases at V and 0 bases at J, leaving 7 bases unmatched. Germline CDR1 reads LNHDA; CDR2 reads SQIVND (reference sequence). The CDR3 DNA sequence: TGTGCCAGTAGTATAATTTCGGGACTAGCGGGAAGCTCCTACAATGAGCAGTTCTTC. Its translation: CASSIISGLAGSSYNEQFF.

Comment on this clone: Other DNA sequences in the same sample also yield this CDR3. The chain recombines TRBV2 with TRBJ2-1; TRBD2 matches 12 bases. V lost 8 bases, J lost 7 bases, and 15 bases stayed unmatched. CDR1 SNHLY and CDR2 FYNNEI come from the germline V gene. CDR3 length: 17 residues. The CDR3 bases are TGTGCCAGCTCCACTAGCGGGGGGCCAAGGGGGAAAAATGAGCAGTTCTTC. This sequence encodes CASSTSGGPRGKNEQFF.

This rearrangement joins TRBV5-1 to TRBJ2-2; the match to TRBD1 covers 9 bases. This CDR3 spans 16 amino acids. V shed 1 base, J shed 1 base, and the junction held 2 bases outside the gene matches. Germline V gene sequence: CDR1 SGHRS, CDR2 YFSETQ. DNA for the CDR3: TGCGCCAGCAGCTTGCTGGGACAGGGGAACACCGGGGAGCTGTTTTTT. This translates into CASSLLGQGNTGELFF.

The chain carries TRBV27 and TRBJ1-1; TRBD1 might be the D (6 bases). The germline V gene encodes CDR1 MNHEY and CDR2 SMNVEV (reference sequence). The CDR3 sequence is 12 residues long. V lost 4 bases and J lost 10, with 13 bases in between. The CDR3 sequence is CASSSTGRTAFF. As DNA, the CDR3 is TGTGCCAGCAGTTCCACAGGGCGCACAGCTTTCTTT.

The chain employs TRBV6-1 and TRBJ1-4; TRBD1 is a possible D gene (5 bases). Trimming removed 4 bases from V and 1 base from J, with 16 bases in between. This CDR3 region has 17 residues. CDR1 is MNHNS, CDR2 SASEGT, per germline. The CDR3 nucleotides are TGTGCCAGCAGTGCCCTATCTGGGGGAAGAACTAATGAAAAACTGTTTTTT. Translation gives CASSALSGGRTNEKLFF.

The chain joins TRBV19 to TRBJ2-1; TRBD1 aligns across 9 bases. V shed 5 bases, J shed 9 bases, and the junction held 11 bases outside the gene matches. The CDR3 loop spans 15 amino acids. CDR1 LNHDA and CDR2 SQIVND come from the germline V gene (reference sequence). CDR3 DNA: TGTGCCAGTAGTGTAAGAACCGGGACAGGGCCTGAGCAGTTCTTC. This codes for CASSVRTGTGPEQFF.

CDR3 in amino acids: CSVGGGTNTGELFF. CDR3 DNA: TGCAGCGTGGGAGGGGGAACTAACACCGGGGAGCTGTTTTTT. The V call is TRBV29-1, the J call TRBJ2-2, with D perhaps TRBD2 (7 bases). Trimming removed 6 bases from V and 2 bases from J, with 13 bases in between. The CDR3 spans 14 residues. Germline CDR1 SQVTM, CDR2 ANQGSEA.